One and the same sample provided the 5 T cell receptor beta chains below, sequenced in a study of T-cell reconstitution after alpha-beta-depleted transplantation in children. It was with unique molecular identifiers that the TCRbeta library was prepared. TCRdb re-called the PCR reads through MiXCR, storing one row per CDR3 protein. This sample yields about 610,000 distinct CDR3 sequences, of which roughly a tenth are seen a single time; less than 5% belongs to the top ten. The sequencing used PBMCs from the stem cell graft donor, collected from the stem cell graft. All receptors come from a human donor who donated a stem cell graft to a child with acute myeloid leukemia.

This clonotype was picked up a small number of times. The chain couples TRBV18 to TRBJ2-6, with 9 bases identical to TRBD1. CDR1 is KGHSH, CDR2 LQKENI, per germline. Germline trimming cut 4 bases from V and 2 bases from J; bases unmatched to any gene: 9. The CDR3 totals 18 residues. Written as DNA, the CDR3 is TGTGCCAGCTCACGTGGGACAGGGACCTCTACTGGGGCCAACGTCCTGACTTTC. It specifies CASSRGTGTSTGANVLTF.

This clonotype was counted a single time. The genes are TRBV4-2 and TRBJ2-2; D unclear. Germline CDR1 and CDR2: LGHNA and YNFKEQ. Trimming stripped 0 bases from V and 0 bases from J, with 11 bases between. This CDR3 region has 17 residues. The CDR3 coding sequence is TGTGCCAGCAGCCAAGAAATCGTTGGGTCGAACACCGGGGAGCTGTTTTTT. Amino acid sequence: CASSQEIVGSNTGELFF.

This clonotype appeared many times. The V gene is TRBV4-3, the J gene TRBJ2-1, with 7 bases aligning to TRBD2. The CDR3 is made up of 14 amino acids. V trimming: 1 base; J trimming: 9 bases; junction bases outside the gene matches: 6. Germline assignment: CDR1 LGHNA and CDR2 YSLEER. Here the CDR3 reads CASSQGGRFGEQFF. Here the CDR3 DNA reads TGCGCCAGCAGCCAAGGCGGGAGATTCGGTGAGCAGTTCTTC.

The rearrangement joins TRBV9 to TRBJ2-5; 13 positions agree with TRBD2. Trimming took 2 bases from V and 1 from J; bases not matched to a gene: 2. The germline V gene encodes CDR1 SGDLS and CDR2 YYNGEE. The CDR3 contains 16 residues. CDR3 in amino acids: CASSVGLAGSQETQYF. In DNA form, the CDR3 reads TGTGCCAGCAGCGTGGGACTAGCGGGGTCCCAAGAGACCCAGTACTTC.

This clonotype was recorded a few times. The V gene is TRBV7-9, the J gene TRBJ2-1; 12 bases fit TRBD2. V lost 1 base, J lost 8 bases, and 6 bases stayed unmatched. CDR3 length: 16 amino acids. The germline V gene encodes CDR1 SEHNR and CDR2 FQNEAQ (reference sequence). CDR3: CASSLGLAGGADEQFF. The DNA of the CDR3 is TGTGCCAGCAGCTTAGGGCTAGCGGGAGGGGCCGATGAGCAGTTCTTC.